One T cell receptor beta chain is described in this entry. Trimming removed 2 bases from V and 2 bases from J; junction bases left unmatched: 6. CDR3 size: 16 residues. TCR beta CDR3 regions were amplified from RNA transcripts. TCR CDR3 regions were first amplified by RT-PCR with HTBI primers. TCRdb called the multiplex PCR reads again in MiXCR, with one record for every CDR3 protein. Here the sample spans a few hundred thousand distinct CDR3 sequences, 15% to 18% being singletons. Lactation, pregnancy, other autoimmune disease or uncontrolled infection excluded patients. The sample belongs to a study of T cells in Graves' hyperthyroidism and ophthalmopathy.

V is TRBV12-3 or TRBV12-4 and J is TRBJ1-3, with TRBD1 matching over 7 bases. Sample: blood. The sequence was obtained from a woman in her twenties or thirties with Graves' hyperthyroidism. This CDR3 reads CASSLQGGIAGNTIYF. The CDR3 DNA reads TGTGCCAGCAGTTTACAGGGGGGGATCGCTGGAAACACCATATATTTT.